This TCR beta chain stems from a study of post-analysis software for immune sequencing data. Study-wide results and caveats: Strong same-batch co-clustering of samples appeared with F measure clustering. The study found TRBV5-6, TRBV5-1 and TRBV20-1 among a few TRBV segments more frequent in patients than controls.

This clonotype has a handful of counts. Its specificity is not known. Germline CDR1 reads ENHRY; CDR2 reads SYGVKD. V was pared by 6 bases and J by 2 bases, with 9 bases of the junction left unmatched. This CDR3 has 16 amino acids. Built from TCR beta cDNA, the libraries had unique molecular identifiers in them. Each batch of 1 to 10 million T cells produced a few hundred thousand cDNA molecules. TCRdb re-called the PCR reads through MiXCR, storing one row per CDR3 protein. The sample holds about 820,000 distinct CDR3 sequences; roughly 58% are singletons and the top ten take around 4.5%. The V gene is TRBV10-3, the J gene TRBJ2-7, with 11 bases identical to TRBD1. The receptor's source is a girl aged 5-17 years with multiple sclerosis. The material sequenced was blood. In DNA, the CDR3 is TGTGCCATCAGCGGTTTCGGGACAGGGGGAACCTACGAGCAGTACTTC. Translated: CAISGFGTGGTYEQYF.